These 15 T cell receptor beta chains originate from one sample sequenced in a study of blood T cell repertoires in COVID-19. Produced via immunoSEQ multiplex PCR; TCRdb's table is partial and in-frame only. This table has roughly 120,000 clones, over 80% appearing once. The sample comprised peripheral blood. The receptors here all came from a woman aged 60-75 years with acute or convalescent COVID-19.

This chain joins TRBV3-1 (or the pseudogene TRBV3-2) and TRBJ2-3; D call uncertain. From germline, CDR1 is LGHDT and CDR2 YNNKEL (reference sequence). This CDR3 has 13 amino acids. The V and J ends lost 3 bases and 2 bases respectively, with 6 bases between them. The DNA of the CDR3 is TGTGCCAGCAGCCAGGGCACCACAGATACGCAGTATTTT. Translating gives CASSQGTTDTQYF.

The rearrangement links TRBV5-6 to TRBJ1-5; TRBD1 might be the D (5 bases). Germline CDR1 reads SGHDT; CDR2 reads YYEEEE. Trimming removed 2 bases at V and 0 bases at J, with 12 bases between. This CDR3 has 16 residues. DNA of the CDR3: TGTGCCAGCAGCTTTCAGGGTTCAATTAGCAATCAGCCCCAGCATTTT. Residues: CASSFQGSISNQPQHF.

The CDR3 here is CASRQGPSYNEQFF. The CDR3 nucleotides read TGTGCCAGCAGACAGGGGCCTTCCTACAATGAGCAGTTCTTC. The genes are TRBV6-4 and TRBJ2-1; TRBD1 matches 7 bases. Germline loops: CDR1 MRHNA, CDR2 SNTAGT. V shed 6 bases, J shed 1 base, and the junction held 3 bases outside the gene matches. CDR3 length: 14 residues.

This clone was detected ten times or more. V gene TRBV11-2 combines with J gene TRBJ2-7, with 7 bases aligning to TRBD1. This CDR3 has 14 amino acids. The trim removed 5 bases at V and 5 bases at J, leaving 9 bases unmatched. CDR1 is SGHAT and CDR2 is FQNNGV in the germline V gene. CDR3 sequence: CASSLRDRLDEQYF. The CDR3 DNA reads as TGTGCCAGCAGCCTCCGGGACAGATTAGACGAGCAGTACTTC.

The CDR3 region is CAISDSADGGEKLFF. CDR3 DNA sequence: TGTGCCATCAGTGATTCCGCGGACGGGGGTGAAAAACTGTTTTTT. This rearrangement joins TRBV10-3 to TRBJ1-4; the D gene is possibly TRBD1 (5 bases). This CDR3 is built from 15 residues. The germline V gene has CDR1 ENHRY and CDR2 SYGVKD. Trimming left V 3 bases short and J 7 bases short, with 15 bases between.

The chain joins TRBV5-6 to TRBJ1-4; D might be TRBD1 (5 bases). This CDR3 is 13 amino acids long. From germline, CDR1 is SGHDT and CDR2 YYEEEE. Trimming removed 4 bases from V and 13 bases from J, with 17 bases in between. DNA of the CDR3: TGTGCCAGCAGCGCCCCTACCGGGGGGTTACTGTTTTTT. Its translation is CASSAPTGGLLFF.

The rearrangement uses TRBV2 and TRBJ1-4; the match to TRBD1 covers 8 bases. Trimming cost V 5 bases and J 10 bases; bases outside gene matches: 12. This CDR3 has 15 residues. CDR1 and CDR2 from the germline V gene are SNHLY and FYNNEI. The CDR3 DNA is TGTGCCAGCAGTAGAGATTCAGGGGGCACGGGAAAACTGTTTTTT. As protein: CASSRDSGGTGKLFF.

The V and J genes are TRBV6-2 or TRBV6-3 and TRBJ2-1, with D unresolved. This CDR3 is 18 amino acids long. Germline CDR1 and CDR2: MNHEY and SVGEGT. Trimming removed 3 bases from V and 4 bases from J, with 22 bases in between. The CDR3 loop is CASSYLPGAVRKYNEQFF. The CDR3 DNA reads TGTGCCAGCAGTTATCTCCCCGGCGCGGTCAGAAAATACAATGAGCAGTTCTTC.

The chain joins TRBV5-4 to TRBJ2-6; TRBD1 matches 11 bases. J lost 2 bases, V lost 9 bases, and 7 bases had no gene match. In germline, CDR1 is SGHNT, CDR2 YYREEE (reference sequence). This CDR3 comprises 16 residues. CDR3 sequence (DNA): TGTGCCACCGGGACAGGGGGGCCTCCTGGGGCCAACGTCCTGACTTTC. Amino acid sequence: CATGTGGPPGANVLTF.

Of note for this clone: The same CDR3 can be traced to other DNA sequences in this sample. The chain uses TRBV6-5 and TRBJ1-2; 7 bases are shared with TRBD1. The V gene end was trimmed by 0 bases and the J gene end by 6 bases; junction bases not matched to a gene: 7. The CDR3 consists of 15 residues. The germline gives CDR1 MNHEY, CDR2 SVGAGI. The CDR3, as DNA: TGTGCCAGCAGTTACTCGAAAGGGGGCGCGCATGGCTACACCTTC. Translated, it gives CASSYSKGGAHGYTF.

The V gene is TRBV12-3 or TRBV12-4, the J gene TRBJ1-2; maybe TRBD1 (5 bases). The CDR3 consists of 13 residues. V was cut by 3 bases and J by 5 bases, with 10 bases left in between. The CDR3 bases are TGTGCCAGCAGTTTCAATCGGGGGTATGGCTACACCTTC. Its translation: CASSFNRGYGYTF.

V is TRBV12-5 and J is TRBJ1-4; D is perhaps TRBD1 (6 bases). Trimming took 5 bases from V and 8 from J, leaving 21 bases between them. This CDR3 has 16 residues. In germline, CDR1 is LGHNT, CDR2 FRNRAP. This CDR3 reads CASGTGTVKALEKLFF. The CDR3 nucleotides read TGTGCTAGTGGTACAGGGACCGTGAAAGCTTTAGAAAAACTGTTTTTT.

This chain uses TRBV5-6 with TRBJ2-1; the D gene is possibly TRBD2 (5 bases). The length of the CDR3 is 13 residues. V was shortened by 4 bases and J by 8 bases, with 13 bases between the two germline ends. Germline CDR1 is SGHDT and CDR2 is YYEEEE. CDR3 amino acids: CASSRGPKDEQFF. CDR3 sequence (DNA): TGTGCCAGCAGCCGCGGGCCCAAAGATGAGCAGTTCTTC.

This chain connects TRBV19 to TRBJ1-1; TRBD1 is a possible D gene (6 bases). In germline, CDR1 is LNHDA, CDR2 SQIVND (reference sequence). V was cut by 3 bases and J by 3 bases, with 17 bases left in between. The CDR3 contains 16 residues. CDR3 DNA: TGTGCCAGTAGTATTGGCTTGACAGGACCCTACACTGAAGCTTTCTTT. Protein: CASSIGLTGPYTEAFF.

The gene calls are TRBV2 and TRBJ1-4; D is unclear. V lost 1 base and J 1 base, leaving 10 bases between the germline ends. CDR3 size: 16 residues. Germline values: CDR1 SNHLY, CDR2 FYNNEI. CDR3 residues: CASSEESPGTNEKLFF. The CDR3 DNA sequence: TGTGCCAGCAGTGAAGAGTCCCCGGGAACTAATGAAAAACTGTTTTTT.